One T cell receptor beta chain is described in this entry. Authors' data handling: From reference gene primer amplification, estimates of nucleated cell counts were derived. This table comes from immunoSEQ multiplex PCR, and its TCRdb copy is limited to in-frame clones, with some not included. For V, J and clone size, that table is used; D and trimming come from the DNA. Among approximately 130,000 clones listed, more than 65% were seen once. These data come from a study of blood T cell repertoires in COVID-19. Looking at the study overall: Specimens from acute and convalescent COVID-19 originated in the United States, Italy and Spain. Sources were T cells, B-cell-depleted T cells, or PBMCs; the material itself was cDNA or gDNA.

The CDR3 runs 14 residues. With 5 bases clipped from V and 3 bases from J, the junction kept 4 bases outside the gene matches. Germline values: CDR1 SEHNR, CDR2 FQNEAQ (reference sequence). The sample comprised peripheral blood. This TCR came from a human donor in a cohort sampled during active COVID-19. The chain uses TRBV7-9 and TRBJ1-3; 7 bases align to TRBD1. The CDR3 region has the DNA TGTGCCAGCAGCCCAAGGGGGCATGGAAACACCATATATTTT. This sequence encodes CASSPRGHGNTIYF.